This TCR beta chain was identified during a study of Ad26.COV2.S vaccination and SARS-CoV-2 variants. Study-level findings and limits: The analyses of TCR breadth and depth may have understated the size of total T cell responses.

Sequencing was performed with immunoSEQ multiplex PCR; in TCRdb, only in-frame clones are kept and a portion is missing. The table includes 330,000 or so clones, 85% to 90% detected once. Sample treatment: roughly 19 received Ad26.COV2.S at low or high dose, single or two shots; roughly five received placebo; per-sample allocation not given. At day 63 after the first vaccine or placebo injection, samples were drawn. Trimming removed 11 bases at V and 3 bases at J, with 14 bases between. CDR3 size: 12 residues. In germline, CDR1 is SNHLY, CDR2 FYNNEI. In the case of this clone: Its antigen is as yet unknown.

The sample consisted of peripheral blood, taken in a trial of Ad26.COV2.S vaccine versus placebo. This clonotype originated in a person aged 18-65 years who received the Ad26.COV2.S COVID-19 vaccine or a placebo. The chain carries TRBV2 and TRBJ2-7; D assignment may be TRBD1 or TRBD2 (5 bases each). CDR3 amino acids: CARKGRNYEQYF. CDR3 DNA: TGTGCCCGAAAGGGACGGAACTACGAGCAGTACTTC.